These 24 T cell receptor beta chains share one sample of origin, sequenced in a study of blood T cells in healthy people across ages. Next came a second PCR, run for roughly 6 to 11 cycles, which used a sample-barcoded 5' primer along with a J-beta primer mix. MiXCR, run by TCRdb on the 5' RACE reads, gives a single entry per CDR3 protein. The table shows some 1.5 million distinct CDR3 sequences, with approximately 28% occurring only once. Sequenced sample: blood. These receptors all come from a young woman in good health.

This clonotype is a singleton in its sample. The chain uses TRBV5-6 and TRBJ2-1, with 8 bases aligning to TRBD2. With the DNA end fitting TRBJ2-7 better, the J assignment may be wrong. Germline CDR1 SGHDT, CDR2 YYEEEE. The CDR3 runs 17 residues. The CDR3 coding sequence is TGTGCCAGCAGCTTAGGCGGGGGGTGGAGCTCCTACAATGAGCAGTACTTC. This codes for CASSLGGGWSSYNEQYF.

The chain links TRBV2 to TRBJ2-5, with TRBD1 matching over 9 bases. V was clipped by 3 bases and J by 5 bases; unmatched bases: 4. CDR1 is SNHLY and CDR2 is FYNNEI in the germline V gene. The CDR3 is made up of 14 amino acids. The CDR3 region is CASSDGTGKETQYF. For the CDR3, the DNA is TGTGCCAGCAGTGACGGGACAGGGAAGGAGACCCAGTACTTC.

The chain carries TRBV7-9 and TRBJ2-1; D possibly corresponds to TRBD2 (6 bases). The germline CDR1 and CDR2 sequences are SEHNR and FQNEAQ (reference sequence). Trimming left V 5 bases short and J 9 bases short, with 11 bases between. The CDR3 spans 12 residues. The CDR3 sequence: CASSITSSEQFF. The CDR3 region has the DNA TGTGCCAGCAGCATAACTAGCAGTGAGCAGTTCTTC. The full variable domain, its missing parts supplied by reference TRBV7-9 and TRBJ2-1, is DTGVSQNPRHKITKRGQNVTFRCDPISEHNRLYWYRQTLGQGPEFLTYFQNEAQLEKSRLLSDRFSAERPKGSFSTLEIQRTEQGDSAMYLCASSITSSEQFFGPGTRLTVL.

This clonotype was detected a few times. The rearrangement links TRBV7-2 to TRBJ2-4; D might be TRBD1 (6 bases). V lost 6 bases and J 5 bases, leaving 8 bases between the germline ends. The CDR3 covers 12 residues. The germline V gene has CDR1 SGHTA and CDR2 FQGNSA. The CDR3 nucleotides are TGTGCCAGCAGTTGGACAGAAAACATTCAGTACTTC. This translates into CASSWTENIQYF.

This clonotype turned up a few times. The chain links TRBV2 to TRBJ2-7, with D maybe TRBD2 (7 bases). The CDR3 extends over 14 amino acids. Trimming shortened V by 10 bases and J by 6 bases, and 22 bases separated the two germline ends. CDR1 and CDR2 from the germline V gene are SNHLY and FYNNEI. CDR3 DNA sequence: TGTGCCACCGAGCTGGGGGCGGGAGTGGGCGAGCAGTACTTC. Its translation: CATELGAGVGEQYF.

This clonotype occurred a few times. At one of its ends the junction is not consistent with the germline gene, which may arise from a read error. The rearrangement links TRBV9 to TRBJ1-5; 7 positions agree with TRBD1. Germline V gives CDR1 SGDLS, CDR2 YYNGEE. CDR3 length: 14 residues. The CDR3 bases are TGTGCCTGCAGCGTAGGGGACAGCCATCAGCCCCAGCATTTT. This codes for CACSVGDSHQPQHF.

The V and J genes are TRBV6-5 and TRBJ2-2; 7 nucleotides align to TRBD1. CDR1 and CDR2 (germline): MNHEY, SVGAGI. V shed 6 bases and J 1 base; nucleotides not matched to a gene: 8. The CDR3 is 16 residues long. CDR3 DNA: TGTGCCAGCAGGAACCTAGGGGGCGGGAACACCGGGGAGCTGTTTTTT. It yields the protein CASRNLGGGNTGELFF.

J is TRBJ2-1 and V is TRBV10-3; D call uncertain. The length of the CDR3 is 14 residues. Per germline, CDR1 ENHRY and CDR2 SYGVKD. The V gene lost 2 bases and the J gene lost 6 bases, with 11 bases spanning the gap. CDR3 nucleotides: TGTGCCATCAGTGAGACAGTCGCACTCAATGAGCAGTTCTTC. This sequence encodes CAISETVALNEQFF.

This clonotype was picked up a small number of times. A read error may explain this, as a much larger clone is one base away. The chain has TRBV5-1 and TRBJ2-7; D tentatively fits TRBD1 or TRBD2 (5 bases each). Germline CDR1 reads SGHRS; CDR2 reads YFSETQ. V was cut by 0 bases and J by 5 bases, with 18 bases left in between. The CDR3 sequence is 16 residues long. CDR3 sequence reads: CASSLGASGRDHEQYF. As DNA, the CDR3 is TGCGCCAGCAGCTTGGGGGCTTCAGGACGGGACCACGAGCAGTACTTC.

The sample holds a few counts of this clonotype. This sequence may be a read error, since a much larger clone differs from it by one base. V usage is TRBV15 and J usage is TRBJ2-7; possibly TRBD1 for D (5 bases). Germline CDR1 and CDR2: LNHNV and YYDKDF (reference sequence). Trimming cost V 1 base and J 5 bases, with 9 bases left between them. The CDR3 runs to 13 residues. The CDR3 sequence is CATSRGSGNEQYF. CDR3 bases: TGTGCCACCAGCAGAGGGTCAGGGAACGAGCAGTACTTC.

CDR3 DNA: TGTGCCAGCAAATGGGGCGCGGAGAAGACCCAGTACTTC. It encodes CASKWGAEKTQYF. The rearrangement links TRBV2 to TRBJ2-5; a weak D match, TRBD1 (5 bases). The germline gives CDR1 SNHLY, CDR2 FYNNEI. Between the trimmed V and J ends, which lost 7 bases and 6 bases, there was a span of 15 bases. The CDR3 sequence is 13 residues long.

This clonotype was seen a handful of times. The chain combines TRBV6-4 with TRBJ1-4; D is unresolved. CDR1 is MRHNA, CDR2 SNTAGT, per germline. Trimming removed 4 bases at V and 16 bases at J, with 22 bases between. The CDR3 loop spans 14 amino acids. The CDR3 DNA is TGTGCCAGCAGTGCGGATCAACACACAGATACGCAGTTTTTT. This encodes CASSADQHTDTQFF.

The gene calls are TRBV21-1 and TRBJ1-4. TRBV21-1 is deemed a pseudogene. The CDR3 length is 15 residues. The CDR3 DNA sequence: TGTGCCAGCTATTACCTGCTGGAGCCAGATGAAAAACTGTTTTTT. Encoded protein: CASYYLLEPDEKLFF.

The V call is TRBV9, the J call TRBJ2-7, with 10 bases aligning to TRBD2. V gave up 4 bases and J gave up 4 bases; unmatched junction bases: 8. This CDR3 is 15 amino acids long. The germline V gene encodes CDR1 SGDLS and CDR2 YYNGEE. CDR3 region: CASSPQASGSYEQYF. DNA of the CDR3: TGTGCCAGCAGCCCTCAGGCTAGCGGGAGTTACGAGCAGTACTTC.

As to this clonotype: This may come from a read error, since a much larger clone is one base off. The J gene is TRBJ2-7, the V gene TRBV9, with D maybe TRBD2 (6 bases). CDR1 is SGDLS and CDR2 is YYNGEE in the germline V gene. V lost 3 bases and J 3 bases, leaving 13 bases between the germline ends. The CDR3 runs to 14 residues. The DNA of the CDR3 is TGTGCCAGCAGCGCGGGGGACGGGCTCTACGAGCAGTACTTC. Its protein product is CASSAGDGLYEQYF.

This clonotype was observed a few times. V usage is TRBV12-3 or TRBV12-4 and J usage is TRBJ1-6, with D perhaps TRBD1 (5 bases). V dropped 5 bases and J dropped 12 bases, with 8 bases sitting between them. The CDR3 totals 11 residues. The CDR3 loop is CASSVRGPLHF. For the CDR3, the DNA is TGTGCCAGCAGTGTGAGGGGACCCCTCCACTTT.

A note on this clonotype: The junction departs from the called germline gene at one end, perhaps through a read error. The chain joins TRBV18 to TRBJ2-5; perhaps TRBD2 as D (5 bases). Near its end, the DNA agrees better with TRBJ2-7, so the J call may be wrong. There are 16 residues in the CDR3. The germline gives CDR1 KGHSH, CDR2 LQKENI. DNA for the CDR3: TGTGCCAGTTCACCACCGGGGTGGGAGCGTGGCTACGAGCAGTACTTC. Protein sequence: CASSPPGWERGYEQYF.

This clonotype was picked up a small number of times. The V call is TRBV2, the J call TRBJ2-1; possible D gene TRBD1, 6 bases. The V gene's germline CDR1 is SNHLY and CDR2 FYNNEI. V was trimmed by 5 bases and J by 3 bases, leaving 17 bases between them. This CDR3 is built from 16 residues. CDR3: CASSTPGTYYYNEQFF. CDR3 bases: TGTGCCAGCAGTACTCCCGGGACATATTACTACAATGAGCAGTTCTTC. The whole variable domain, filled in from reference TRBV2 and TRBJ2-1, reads EPEVTQTPSHQVTQMGQEVILRCVPISNHLYFYWYRQILGQKVEFLVSFYNNEISEKSEIFDDQFSVERPDGSNFTLKIRSTKLEDSAMYFCASSTPGTYYYNEQFFGPGTRLTVL.

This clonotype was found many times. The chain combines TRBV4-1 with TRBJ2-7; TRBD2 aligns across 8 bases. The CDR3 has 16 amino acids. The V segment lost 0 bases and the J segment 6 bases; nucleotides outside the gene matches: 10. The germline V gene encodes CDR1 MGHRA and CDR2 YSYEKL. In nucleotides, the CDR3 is TGCGCCAGCAGCCAAGATCCCCAGGGCGGGGGGCTCGAGCAGTACTTC. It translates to CASSQDPQGGGLEQYF.

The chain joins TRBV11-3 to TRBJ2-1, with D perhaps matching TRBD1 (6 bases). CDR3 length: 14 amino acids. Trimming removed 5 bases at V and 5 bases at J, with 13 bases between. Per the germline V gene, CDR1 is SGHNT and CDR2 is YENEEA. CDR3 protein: CASSDRDTNNEQFF. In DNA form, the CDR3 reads TGTGCCAGCAGCGACCGGGACACCAACAATGAGCAGTTCTTC.

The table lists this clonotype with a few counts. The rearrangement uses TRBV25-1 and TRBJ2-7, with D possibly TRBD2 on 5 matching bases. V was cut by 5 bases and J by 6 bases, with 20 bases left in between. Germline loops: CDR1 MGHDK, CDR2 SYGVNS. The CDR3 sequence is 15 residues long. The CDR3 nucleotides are TGTGCCAGCAGTAGAGATATAGTCGGGATACGCGAGCAGTACTTC. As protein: CASSRDIVGIREQYF.

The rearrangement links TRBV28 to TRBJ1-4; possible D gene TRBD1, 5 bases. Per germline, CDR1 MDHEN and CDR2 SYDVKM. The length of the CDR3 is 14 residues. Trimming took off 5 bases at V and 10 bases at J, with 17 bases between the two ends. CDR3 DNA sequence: TGTGCCAGCAGTAAAGTGGACACGACTGGAAAACTGTTTTTT. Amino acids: CASSKVDTTGKLFF.

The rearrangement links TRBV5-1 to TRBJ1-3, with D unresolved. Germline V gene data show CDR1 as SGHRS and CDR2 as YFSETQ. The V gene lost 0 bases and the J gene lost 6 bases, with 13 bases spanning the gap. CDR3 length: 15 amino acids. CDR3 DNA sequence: TGCGCCAGCAGCTTGGGCGGGGATGCGGAAAACACCATATATTTT. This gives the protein CASSLGGDAENTIYF.

The CDR3 nucleotides are TGTGCCAGCAGCCAAACAGCAGATAATTCACCCCTCCACTTT. This codes for CASSQTADNSPLHF. The genes are TRBV3-1 and TRBJ1-6, with no clear D. Germline V gene data show CDR1 as LGHDT and CDR2 as YNNKEL (reference sequence). The CDR3 sequence is 14 residues long. Trimming removed 2 bases at V and 5 bases at J, with 7 bases between.